This T cell receptor beta chain derives from a study of CD8 T cells in ankylosing spondylitis. Whole-study results and caveats: Characteristic, it appeared, of ankylosing spondylitis blood was a TCR beta motif of eight highly homologous variants. Matched ankylosing spondylitis synovial fluid reportedly contained a significantly enriched population of disease-linked clones.

On this clonotype itself: Its specificity is unknown.

CDR1 and CDR2 from the germline V gene are SGDLS and YYNGEE. The CDR3 is 16 residues long. Unmatched junction bases numbered 5, after V lost 3 bases and J lost 2 bases. In TCRdb, the 5' RACE reads were re-called with MiXCR into one record per CDR3 protein. The sample has roughly 670,000 distinct CDR3 sequences, about 20% seen once; the top ten hold under 20%. This TCR was sampled from a male donor with ankylosing spondylitis. The sequenced material came from blood, either unsorted or a sorted T cell fraction (not recorded which). The J gene is TRBJ2-3, the V gene TRBV9, with 11 bases that match TRBD2. The CDR3 DNA reads TGTGCCAGCAGCGCCGGACTAGCGGGTTACACAGATACGCAGTATTTT. As protein: CASSAGLAGYTDTQYF.